This T cell receptor (beta chain) was observed in a study of shared clonotypes between healthy human individuals. CDR3 length: 14 amino acids. V trimming: 2 bases; J trimming: 7 bases; junction bases outside the gene matches: 4. The germline gives CDR1 SGHVS, CDR2 FNYEAQ. Selected positively for CCR7 and CD45RO-negative, naive CD8 cells excluded terminally differentiated effector memory CD45RA+ cells. Donors were healthy HIV-negative adults without recently reported acute infections or vaccinations. An assay was performed, and its level was deep. Method: immunoSEQ multiplex PCR; TCRdb's copy keeps in-frame clones and lacks some. The sample contains hundreds of thousands of clones, just over 90% of which appear only once.

The clonotype originates from a man aged 30 to 39 in good health. The sequencing sample was made of naive CD8+ T cells sorted from blood. This rearrangement joins TRBV7-6 to TRBJ2-1; 8 positions match TRBD2. The CDR3 region is CASSLMASGNEQFF. The DNA of the CDR3 is TGTGCCAGCAGCTTAATGGCTAGCGGGAATGAGCAGTTCTTC.